A selection of T cell receptor beta chains follows, all from one sample in a study of cytomegalovirus exposure and HLA in healthy donors. Assay used: immunoSEQ multiplex PCR; TCRdb lists only in-frame clones, some missing. The table shows about 200,000 clones, with around 86% occurring only once. The sample was PBMCs. These receptor sequences come from a young woman in good health and CMV-seropositive. The CDR3 runs from the conserved cysteine through the conserved F or W. D genes are given only for firm matches. Clone sizes are given selectively: once, few, many, or a class where the clone is expanded.

size	V	D	J	length	DNA	CDR3
few	TRBV7-2	TRBD1	TRBJ1-1	16	TGTGCCAGCAGCTTAGCCGCCTGGACAGGGGGAACTGAAGCTTTCTTT	CASSLAAWTGGTEAFF
few	TRBV15	NA	TRBJ2-4	12	TGTGCCACCAGCCTAGTTTCCGGCATTCAGTACTTC	CATSLVSGIQYF
few	TRBV30	NA	TRBJ1-2	11	TGTGCCAGTCTAACCGGGTTTGGCTACACCTTC	CASLTGFGYTF
NA	TRBV2	TRBD1	TRBJ1-2	15	TGTGCCAGCAGACCTACCGGGACAGGGGGGTATGGCTACACCTTC	CASRPTGTGGYGYTF
NA	TRBV5-1	NA	TRBJ1-1	13	TGCGCCAGCAGCTCACACACCGACACTGAAGCTTTCTTT	CASSSHTDTEAFF
NA	TRBV10-1	NA	TRBJ2-7	14	TGCGCCAGCAGTGAAGTGCGGAGCTCCTACGAGCAGTACTTC	CASSEVRSSYEQYF
NA	TRBV28	NA	TRBJ1-2	13	TGTGCCAGCAGTTTTGGACAGAGCTATGGCTACACCTTC	CASSFGQSYGYTF
NA	TRBV29-1	NA	TRBJ1-1	13	TGCAGCGTTGAAGGTAGGAGGGACACTGAAGCTTTCTTT	CSVEGRRDTEAFF
NA	TRBV5-1	NA	TRBJ2-7	13	TGCGCCAGCAGCTCGGGACTCGGCTACGAGCAGTACTTC	CASSSGLGYEQYF
NA	TRBV5-1	TRBD2	TRBJ2-7	18	TGCGCCAGCAGCTTGGATCCTAGCGGGCAATGGGAAATTTACGAGCAGTACTTC	CASSLDPSGQWEIYEQYF
NA	TRBV6-1	TRBD1	TRBJ1-5	13	TGTGCCAGCGACAGGGGGAGCAATCAGCCCCAGCATTTT	CASDRGSNQPQHF
once	TRBV27	TRBD2	TRBJ2-1	12	TGTGCCAGCAGACTAGCGGGCAATGAGCAGTTCTTC	CASRLAGNEQFF
NA	TRBV2	NA	TRBJ1-2	14	TGTGCCAGCAGTGAAGCAGGGAGGATCTATGGCTACACCTTC	CASSEAGRIYGYTF
NA	TRBV28	TRBD2	TRBJ2-3	16	TGTGCCAGCAGTTTAGTGGGCGGGAGCTCACAAGATACGCAGTATTTT	CASSLVGGSSQDTQYF
NA	TRBV29-1	TRBD1	TRBJ1-1	12	TGCAGCGAACGGGACAGGGGGTCTGAAGCTTTCTTT	CSERDRGSEAFF
NA	TRBV19	NA	TRBJ1-2	14	TGTGCCAGTAGTTCAGGCTCAATCGGCGAGGGCTACACCTTC	CASSSGSIGEGYTF
NA	TRBV28	NA	TRBJ1-4	14	TGTGCCAGCAGCCCTAGGGCAGGGCGGGAAAAACTGTTTTTT	CASSPRAGREKLFF
NA	TRBV5-1	TRBD2	TRBJ2-3	16	TGCGCCAGCAGCTTGGCTGCTAGCGGGAGGGGAGATACGCAGTATTTT	CASSLAASGRGDTQYF
NA	TRBV5-6	TRBD2	TRBJ2-1	12	TGTGCCAGCAATCGGGGCGGGAGTGAGCAGTTCTTC	CASNRGGSEQFF
NA	TRBV9	NA	TRBJ2-7	16	TGTGCCAGCAGCCCACACTCTAGCGCTCTGACCTACGAGCAGTACTTC	CASSPHSSALTYEQYF
NA	TRBV27	TRBD2	TRBJ2-3	15	TGTGCCAGCAGTTTAGCGGGAGGGGGTGTGGATACGCAGTATTTT	CASSLAGGGVDTQYF
NA	TRBV30	TRBD1	TRBJ1-3	15	TGTGCCTGGAGTAACACAGGGGGCTTTGGAAACACCATATATTTT	CAWSNTGGFGNTIYF
NA	TRBV6-5	NA	TRBJ2-5	12	TGTGCCGGAGTTGACCCCTCCGGGAGCCAGTACTTC	CAGVDPSGSQYF
NA	TRBV19	TRBD1	TRBJ1-5	17	TGTGCCAGTAACAGGGGAGGAGAGATCGGACGAAATCAGCCCCAGCATTTT	CASNRGGEIGRNQPQHF
NA	TRBV5-1	NA	TRBJ1-1	15	TGCGCCAGCAGCCCCCGGGGGGCGAGTCGCACTGAAGCTTTCTTT	CASSPRGASRTEAFF
NA	TRBV4-2	NA	TRBJ1-2	15	TGTGCCAGCAGCCAAGAATGGGGGGAGGACTATGGCTACACCTTC	CASSQEWGEDYGYTF
NA	TRBV11-3	NA	TRBJ2-5	13	TGTGCCAGCAGTACTTCTGGGCGCGAGACCCAGTACTTC	CASSTSGRETQYF
NA	TRBV5-5	TRBD1	TRBJ1-2	15	TGTGCCAGCAGTCCATACACGACAGGGTTCGGCGGCTACACCTTC	CASSPYTTGFGGYTF
once	TRBV4-1	NA	TRBJ2-7	16	TGCGCCAGCAGCCCGGGAGCTAGGGAGAGCAGCTACGAGCAGTACTTC	CASSPGARESSYEQYF
NA	TRBV28	TRBD1	TRBJ2-3	14	TGTGCCAGCAGTGAACCAGGGGGCCCAGATACGCAGTATTTT	CASSEPGGPDTQYF
once	TRBV11-2	NA	TRBJ1-3	16	TGTGCCAGCAGCTTAGACTCTGGACTCTCTGGAAACACCATATATTTT	CASSLDSGLSGNTIYF
NA	TRBV29-1	NA	TRBJ2-7	13	TGCAGCGTTGATGGGCAGGGATTATACGAGCAGTACTTC	CSVDGQGLYEQYF
NA	TRBV7-9	TRBD2	TRBJ2-1	16	TGTGCCAGCAGCTTAAGGGGGCTAGCGGGAGGCAATGAGCAGTTCTTC	CASSLRGLAGGNEQFF
once	TRBV19	NA	TRBJ2-1	16	TGTGCCAGTAGTCCCACAGGGCTGGGCTCCTACAATGAGCAGTTCTTC	CASSPTGLGSYNEQFF
NA	TRBV30	NA	TRBJ1-4	12	TGTGCCTGGAGTGGGGGGGGTGAAAAACTGTTTTTT	CAWSGGGEKLFF
NA	TRBV29-1	NA	TRBJ1-1	12	TGCAGCGTTGGTGGGCGGGCCGTTGAAGCTTTCTTT	CSVGGRAVEAFF
NA	TRBV10-3	NA	TRBJ1-5	15	TGTGCCATCAGTGACAGGGATTTGGGCAATCAGCCCCAGCATTTT	CAISDRDLGNQPQHF
NA	TRBV7-3	NA	TRBJ1-2	13	TGTGCCAGCAGCTTAGCGGTTGGAGGTGGCTACACCTTC	CASSLAVGGGYTF
NA	TRBV19	NA	TRBJ1-2	14	TGTGCCAGTAGAGCCGCGCATGGGCGAGCAGGCTACACCTTC	CASRAAHGRAGYTF
few	TRBV27	NA	TRBJ2-7	12	TGTGCCAGCACTGGGAGAGCCTACGAGCAGTACTTC	CASTGRAYEQYF
NA	TRBV9	NA	TRBJ2-3	18	TGTGCCAGCAGCGCTACAACCGGGACTCCGACGAGCACAGATACGCAGTATTTT	CASSATTGTPTSTDTQYF
NA	TRBV29-1	NA	TRBJ2-7	11	TGCAGCGTTGCCAGGGCCGCCGAGCAGTACTTC	CSVARAAEQYF
NA	TRBV10-1	TRBD1	TRBJ2-7	15	TGCGCCAGCAGTGAGGGGACAGGGGGCAGCTACGAGCAGTACTTC	CASSEGTGGSYEQYF